This T cell receptor (beta chain) was sequenced during a study of cytomegalovirus exposure and HLA in healthy donors (dated by TCRdb to about 2017). The study in broad terms: In an earlier analysis of approximately 640 of the donors, under 300 Gb of sequence data and 95 million to 130 million unique TCR beta sequences from about 179 million T cells were reported. An early release that covered about 600 HLA-typed donors contained approximately 300 gigabases of sequencing data and about 93 million unique TCR sequences. Of the roughly 390 genotyped donors, 65% to 90% were placed in the genetic ancestry cluster associated with self-reported Caucasian donors. The study aimed to test whether signatures of past pathogen exposure could be identified by cataloging public T cell receptors. The study used immunosequencing to profile the T cell repertoires of under 700 subjects and linked those repertoires to cytomegalovirus serostatus. In addition to the first cohort of about 650 subjects, a separate validation cohort of 120 different subjects was used. To predict cytomegalovirus infection status, the study brought together high-throughput TCR immunosequencing, statistical association of individual TCRs with disease status, and machine learning. A later analysis re-analyzed previously published TCR beta repertoires from approximately 670 donors and added high-resolution HLA genotyping to study TCR occurrence patterns. In the later analysis, no new phenotypic data were used to find candidate immune exposures; instead, reliance was placed on TCR beta sequences and their occurrence across donors. To decide whether each TCR beta V gene segment behaved as functional or pseudogenic, an earlier analysis of over 500 of the donors relied on high-throughput TCR beta sequencing. Alongside the repertoire data, information on donor age, sex, ethnicity and CMV serostatus was compiled. A later genetic analysis took genome-wide SNP genotypes for about 55% of the roughly 700 donors and used that subset as a discovery cohort. Every discovery cohort repertoire had been produced on one sequencing platform. Class I and class II HLA loci were covered by the typing at four-digit resolution. The number of donors typed differed by locus, with about 629-630 for A, B, C, DRB1 and DQB1, roughly 520 for DQA1, about 610 for DPA1, and approximately 470 for DPB1. Roughly 5 DR-DQ haplotypes were treated as single units for association and clustering because of strong linkage in the cohort. On average, around 200,000 unique TCR beta nucleotide sequences were sequenced per donor among some 420 genotyped donors of the cohort, with 15% to 20% of those sequences being non-productive. Points the paper makes about the study in general: A further reported finding was that TCR beta sequences accurately predicted the HLA-A and HLA-B alleles for most subjects in the first cohort. The authors suggested that the approach could potentially be extended to other disease states and immunological phenotypes. Correlated functional status among segregating V segments might reflect linkage disequilibrium, but an unknown experimental factor could not be ruled out. According to a later analysis, TCR association rates differed among HLA loci, with DRB1 alleles showing the most associated TCRs and HLA-C alleles showing the fewest. A later genetic analysis reported fewer N-insertions in productive TCRs among donors in an Asian-associated ancestry cluster than the roughly 720-donor mean. A later analysis found that most CMV-associated TCR beta chains appeared HLA-restricted, with HLA associations seemingly driven largely by CMV exposure. Only TCR beta chains were sequenced in this cohort, and the absence of alpha or paired-chain data limited detectable features. Assigning TCR associations to individual alleles was difficult when HLA alleles, especially DR and DQ, strongly co-occurred. The classifier was reported to diagnose cytomegalovirus status with high specificity and sensitivity in both the original and validation cohorts. Three of the identified cytomegalovirus-associated TCR beta chains were confirmed in vitro to be specific for cytomegalovirus antigens. In an earlier analysis of approximately 590 of the donors, most TCR beta V segments appeared in productive rearrangements about 87% or about 30% of the time, broadly matching IMGT annotations. HLA typing was unavailable for some donors at each locus, so association tests used only the typed subset. A later analysis associated 15,000 to 20,000 TCR beta sequences with specific HLA alleles at a false discovery rate of 0.05. CMV serostatus was the only immune exposure information available for the cohort. An association between a missense DCLRE1C variant and V-gene and J-gene trimming of TCR beta chains was found in a later genetic analysis and replicated in an independent cohort. A group of highly shared sequence variants was considered likely to be a technical artifact of the sequencing pipeline. Because the 87-base-pair reads could not distinguish some IMGT-functional V segments, including TRBV6-2 and TRBV6-3, those segments were excluded. Most TCR sequences were seen in very few donors, while some public TCRs were found in many individuals. Because counts were too low, seventeen rarely observed V segments, including chromosome 9 orphons, were left out of the earlier analysis of some 640 of the donors. The study gave a list of 150 to 200 TCR beta chains associated with cytomegalovirus. Presence/absence analyses assumed roughly uniform sequencing depth across donors, an assumption that may not hold. According to a later analysis, parvovirus B19, influenza, CMV and Epstein-Barr virus appeared linked to several top co-occurrence clusters. Compared with equally common non-associated chains, HLA-associated TCR beta chains in a later analysis were more clonally expanded and had lower generation probabilities.

The CDR3 contains 15 residues, cysteine and phenylalanine counted. Only the CDR3 DNA is retained, 45 bases long and in frame from the first base. CDR1 and CDR2, per the germline V gene (reference sequence), are LNHNV and YYDKDF. V and J are truncated by 1 base and 8 bases respectively, leaving an intervening sequence of 14 bases. As concerns this clone: The specificity of this receptor is unknown. No quality values exist for individual bases; no much larger clone is one base distant.

The cohort comprised 670 or so healthy bone marrow donors. Cohort members were all nominally healthy when sampled, although unrecorded immune exposures were likely present. The donor tested CMV seronegative and was one of the 352 seronegative cohort members. Each donor provided a peripheral blood sample, and peripheral blood mononuclear cells were used for TCR beta sequencing. The Qiagen DNeasy Blood Extraction Kit was used to extract genomic DNA from the blood cell samples. Libraries were built with the immunoSEQ multiplex PCR assay. For the multiplex PCR, a mixture combining 60 forward primers for TCR Vbeta segments and 13 reverse primers for TCR Jbeta segments was used. A multiplex PCR assay on genomic DNA amplified the CDR3 region of rearranged TCR beta genes. Amplified TCR beta libraries were sequenced as 87-base-pair reads on the Illumina HiSeq System. Turning to the authors' computational methods: A later analysis tallied approximately 87 million unique TCR beta chains across the 700 or so repertoires, and about 10 million of those chains were shared by two or more donors. Raw reads were error-corrected and collapsed into unique sequences by a nearest-neighbor algorithm in which closely related sequences were merged to remove PCR and sequencing errors. CDR3 sequences were aligned to IMGT reference sequences to assign V, D and J gene segments. For a sequence to be retained, at least a six-nucleotide match to both a V gene segment and a J gene segment was required. Rearrangements were called productive when the CDR3 lacked stop codons and stayed in frame with V and J; all others were non-productive. CDR3 was defined according to IMGT convention as the region running from the second conserved V-encoded cysteine to the conserved J-encoded phenylalanine. The earlier analysis of around 640 of the donors excluded sequences that lacked an unambiguous match to a single V gene segment. In an earlier analysis of 587 of the donors, V segments were called functional above 56.7% productive rearrangements and were called segregating when the between-donor standard deviation exceeded 5%. A statistical classification framework was built to diagnose cytomegalovirus status from the catalog of TCR beta chain sequences. In a later analysis, TCR nucleotide sequences were compared against IMGT/GENE-DB human TR gene sequences so that V and J genes could be assigned. In a later analysis, CDR3 sequences and most-parsimonious VDJ recombination scenarios were assigned using the TCRdist pipeline. In a later analysis, each TCR beta chain was defined by its CDR3 amino acid sequence together with its V-gene family, and reads without a unique V-gene family were excluded. To address suspected cross-contamination and a sequencing artifact, a later analysis removed around 600 highly shared, low-generation-probability nucleotide sequences. A later analysis calculated a clonal expansion index for each public chain from normalized within-repertoire ranks of inferred template counts. In a later analysis, generation probabilities were computed with a VDJ recombination model fitted to out-of-frame rearrangements, and the resulting probabilities were checked against IGoR. In a later analysis, hypergeometric tests were used to score TCR-TCR, TCR-HLA and TCR-CMV co-occurrence, with a repertoire-size bias correction applied to TCR pairs. A later analysis estimated false discovery rates by permuting HLA or CMV assignments 20 times. In a later analysis, co-occurring TCRs were grouped with DBSCAN, and TCRdist sequence similarity was added when clustering was performed within HLA-allele-positive subsets. Co-occurrence clustering excluded repertoires with fewer than 30,000 or more than 120,000 public chains, plus five with anomalous nucleotide sharing. TCRdb mirrors the immuneACCESS table, restricted to in-frame sequences. Some clones are absent from its copies; in checked studies, under half trace to an unresolved V gene, and the reason for the others is unknown. V and J calls and clone size come straight from that table; D and trimming were deduced from the DNA. The sample records 65,000 or so clones, 62% of which are singletons. The top ten constitute 2.8% of the sample.

The specimen was PBMCs. The sequence derives from a man younger than 45 in good health and CMV-seronegative. The rearrangement joined TRBV15 to TRBJ1-4, and perhaps TRBD1 as D gene, on 5 matching bases. For the CDR3, the sequence is CATSRVWGGSEKLFF. At the DNA level, the sequence is TGTGCCACCAGCAGAGTTTGGGGGGGATCGGAAAAACTGTTTTTT.